Listed below are T cell receptor beta chains from one sample, sequenced in a study of T-cell memory formation after mild COVID-19. TCRdb re-called the 5' RACE reads through MiXCR, storing one row per CDR3 protein. The top ten clones hold 12% of a sample with 430,000 or so distinct CDR3 sequences, around a quarter of them seen once. The sample taken for sequencing was PBMCs or a T cell subset sorted from them (not recorded which). The receptors were sampled from an adult woman who had mild COVID-19 (a few samples of this study predate the infection). Cell type and time point are not known. Both conserved end residues are part of each CDR3. The D gene is left open where the match is weak. Clone size is given for some rows only: seen once, a few or many times, or a class if the clone is expanded.

J gene,D gene,V gene,CDR3 length,clone size,CDR3 DNA,CDR3 protein
TRBJ1-2,NA,TRBV12-3/TRBV12-4,13,NA,TGTGCCAGCAGTTTACAGGGAGGCTATGGCTACACCTTC,CASSLQGGYGYTF
TRBJ2-1,TRBD2,TRBV2,10,NA,TGTGCCAGTTTAGCGGGGAAGCAGTTCTTC,CASLAGKQFF
TRBJ2-7,NA,TRBV15,16,few,TGTGCCACCAGCAGACCCCCCCGAGGGCTAATACACGAGCAGTACTTC,CATSRPPRGLIHEQYF
TRBJ1-1,NA,TRBV12-3/TRBV12-4,13,NA,TGTGCCAGCAGTTTTCCAGAGGCCACTGAAGCTTTCTTT,CASSFPEATEAFF
TRBJ2-4,TRBD2,TRBV7-9,13,NA,TGTGCCAGCAGCTTAGGGGTGGCGGGGGATCAGTACTTC,CASSLGVAGDQYF
TRBJ2-5,TRBD2,TRBV20-1,17,NA,TGCAGTGCTAGCGGGGGTCCCCGACTAGCGGGGCGAGAGACCCAGTACTTC,CSASGGPRLAGRETQYF
TRBJ2-3,TRBD2,TRBV20-1,18,NA,TGCAGTGCTAGAGAGAGACTAGCGGGAGGACTCAGCACAGATACGCAGTATTTT,CSARERLAGGLSTDTQYF
TRBJ2-5,NA,TRBV5-6,17,few,TGTGCCAGCAGCTTGGCCAGGAGCCGGGCCTACCAAGAGACCCAGTACTTC,CASSLARSRAYQETQYF
TRBJ2-7,NA,TRBV7-9,14,NA,TGTGCCAGCACCTCTTCGGGCGGGTTGGGTCAGCAGTACTTC,CASTSSGGLGQQYF
TRBJ2-7,NA,TRBV7-2,13,few,TGTGCCAGCCGCCTTGACCTGATCTACGAGCAGTACTTC,CASRLDLIYEQYF
TRBJ2-1,NA,TRBV5-1,14,NA,TGCGCCAGCAGCTTGGAGGGACCCCTCAATGAGCAGTTCTTC,CASSLEGPLNEQFF
TRBJ1-1,NA,TRBV23-1,16,NA,TGCGCCAGCAGTCGTTCCGGACAGAGAGTGAACACTGAAGCTTTCTTT,CASSRSGQRVNTEAFF
TRBJ2-5,NA,TRBV29-1,12,NA,TGCAGCGTTGACCAGTCCCAAGAGACCCAGTACTTC,CSVDQSQETQYF
TRBJ2-7,NA,TRBV4-2,13,NA,TGTGCCAGCAGCTGGGACGGGGTCACCGAGCAGTACTTC,CASSWDGVTEQYF
TRBJ2-6,NA,TRBV5-1,20,NA,TGCGCCAGCAGCTTGGTTACCGGGACCGTCCTTTTCTCTGGGGCCAACGTCCTGACTTTC,CASSLVTGTVLFSGANVLTF
TRBJ1-6,NA,TRBV6-5,13,few,TGTGCCAGCAGTTGGGGCAATAATTCACCCCTCCACTTT,CASSWGNNSPLHF
TRBJ2-2,NA,TRBV6-2/TRBV6-3,14,NA,TGTGCCAGCAGTTTCCCCCTAGGGGGGGGGGAGCTGTTTTTT,CASSFPLGGGELFF
TRBJ1-1,NA,TRBV5-1,15,NA,TGCGCCAGCAGCTTGGAGGGGGGTACCTCAGGTTTCGCTTTCTTT,CASSLEGGTSGFAFF
TRBJ1-5,NA,TRBV25-1,13,NA,TGTGCCAGCAGTTGGGGTGGCAATCAGCCCCAGCATTTT,CASSWGGNQPQHF
TRBJ2-5,TRBD1,TRBV29-1,15,many,TGCAGCGTTGAAGGGGCAGGGGGCCACCAAGAGACCCAGTACTTC,CSVEGAGGHQETQYF
TRBJ2-3,TRBD2,TRBV9,18,few,TGTGCCAGCAGCGCCCTATCCGGGAGGACACTAGCCACAGATACGCAGTATTTT,CASSALSGRTLATDTQYF
TRBJ2-1,NA,TRBV6-2/TRBV6-3,14,many,TGTGCCAGCAGTTACTCGTCAATCTACAATGAGCAGTTCTTC,CASSYSSIYNEQFF
TRBJ2-5,NA,TRBV4-2,15,NA,TGTGCCAGCAGCGGCCAGGGGGGGCCGTATGAGACCCAGTACTTC,CASSGQGGPYETQYF
TRBJ2-3,NA,TRBV15,16,few,TGTGCCACCAGCAGAGATGGGACGCAATTAGGGGATACGCAGTATTTT,CATSRDGTQLGDTQYF
TRBJ2-1,TRBD2,TRBV20-1,17,NA,TGCAGTGCTAGAGACCCCGGAGGAGCGGGAGGTAGCAATGAGCAGTTCTTC,CSARDPGGAGGSNEQFF
TRBJ1-1,TRBD1,TRBV6-1,15,NA,TGTGCCAGCAACAGACAGGGAGGACTGGGCACTGAAGCTTTCTTT,CASNRQGGLGTEAFF
TRBJ2-4,NA,TRBV4-3,13,NA,TGCGCCAGCAGCCAAGACCCAGATAACATTCAGTACTTC,CASSQDPDNIQYF
TRBJ1-1,NA,TRBV20-1,12,NA,TGCAGTGCTAGGAAGGGGGATGTTAAAGCTTTCTTT,CSARKGDVKAFF
TRBJ2-1,TRBD1,TRBV15,21,NA,TGTGCCACCAGCAGAGATCAAGTCCAACAGGGGTTGTCATCCTCTTGGCGTGAGCAGTTCTTC,CATSRDQVQQGLSSSWREQFF
TRBJ1-1,NA,TRBV20-1,13,NA,TGCAGTGCTAGGGGGGTGGAGAACACTGAAGCTTTCTTT,CSARGVENTEAFF
TRBJ2-1,TRBD1,TRBV7-2,14,few,TGTGCCAGCCTAACAAGAGGGGGCCCCAATGAGCAGTTCTTC,CASLTRGGPNEQFF
TRBJ1-4,NA,TRBV2,14,NA,TGTGCCAGCAGGCTCACAGGTGTTAATGAAAAACTGTTTTTT,CASRLTGVNEKLFF
TRBJ2-5,TRBD2,TRBV20-1,17,NA,TGCAGTGCTAGAGACCGGTCGCCAGCGGGAGGGGTAGAGACCCAGTACTTC,CSARDRSPAGGVETQYF
TRBJ2-2,NA,TRBV24-1,13,NA,TGTGCCACCAGTGTGGGGAACACCGGGGAGCTGTTTTTT,CATSVGNTGELFF
TRBJ1-1,NA,TRBV7-2,13,NA,TGTGCCAGCAGCCCGAACGGTGGCACTGAAGCTTTCTTT,CASSPNGGTEAFF
TRBJ2-3,NA,TRBV2,14,NA,TGTGCCAGCAGTGAAGAGGCAGACACAGATACGCAGTATTTT,CASSEEADTDTQYF
TRBJ1-6,TRBD1,TRBV29-1,14,few,TGCAGCGCTAAAGACAGGGCGCCTGATTCACCCCTCCACTTT,CSAKDRAPDSPLHF
TRBJ2-6,TRBD1,TRBV25-1,18,NA,TGTGCCAGCAGTGCTTTGAGACAGGGCACATCTGGGGCCAACGTCCTGACTTTC,CASSALRQGTSGANVLTF
TRBJ2-5,TRBD1,TRBV9,14,few,TGTGCCAGCAGCGCGACCGGGACAGTAGAGACCCAGTACTTC,CASSATGTVETQYF
TRBJ2-2,NA,TRBV29-1,11,few,TGCAGCGGACTAAACACCGGGGAGCTGTTTTTT,CSGLNTGELFF
TRBJ2-2,NA,TRBV7-9,14,few,TGTGCCAGCAGCTCCGACTGGAACACCGGGGAGCTGTTTTTT,CASSSDWNTGELFF
TRBJ1-1,NA,TRBV5-1,14,NA,TGCGCCAGCAGCTTGGCCGGAGGGTTGGTAGAAGCTTTCTTT,CASSLAGGLVEAFF
TRBJ1-6,NA,TRBV12-3/TRBV12-4,14,NA,TGTGCCAGCAGTTTACGAGGGACGAATTCACCCCTCCACTTT,CASSLRGTNSPLHF
TRBJ2-2,NA,TRBV5-1,15,NA,TGCGCCAGCAAGTACACTGGGGGGAACACCGGGGAGCTGTTTTTT,CASKYTGGNTGELFF
TRBJ2-5,TRBD2,TRBV3-1,15,NA,TGTGCCAGCAGCTTTGGACTAGCGGGATGGGAGACCCAGTACTTC,CASSFGLAGWETQYF
TRBJ2-6,NA,TRBV6-4,15,NA,TGTGCCAGCGGCAAAGGGGGGTCTGGGGCCAACGTCCTGACTTTC,CASGKGGSGANVLTF
TRBJ1-2,TRBD1,TRBV9,15,NA,TGTGCCAGCAGCATCGGAAAGGGACAGTATCATGGCTACACCTTC,CASSIGKGQYHGYTF
TRBJ1-4,NA,TRBV5-1,14,few,TGCGCCAGCAGCTCTCCCGAGGGGGGCGAAAAACTGTTTTTT,CASSSPEGGEKLFF
TRBJ2-3,NA,TRBV11-3,15,NA,TGTGCCAGCAGCCTTGGGGGGACAGAAGGAGATACGCAGTATTTT,CASSLGGTEGDTQYF
TRBJ2-3,NA,TRBV5-6,16,few,TGTGCCAGCAGCTCACGCCGGGACTGGGGTAGGGATACGCAGTATTTT,CASSSRRDWGRDTQYF
TRBJ2-2,NA,TRBV20-1,15,few,TGCAGTCCGAACAAACAGGGTACCGGAACCGGGGAGCTGTTTTTT,CSPNKQGTGTGELFF
TRBJ1-6,NA,TRBV7-2,16,NA,TGTGCCAGCAGTCAGAATGCGGGCATTACTAATTCACCCCTCCACTTT,CASSQNAGITNSPLHF
TRBJ1-3,NA,TRBV18,16,few,TGTGCCAGCTCACCAGATTCTGGCTACTCTGGAAACACCATATATTTT,CASSPDSGYSGNTIYF
TRBJ2-3,TRBD2,TRBV20-1,15,few,TGCAGTGCTAGAACCCAGCGGGGGGGCCCAGATACGCAGTATTTT,CSARTQRGGPDTQYF